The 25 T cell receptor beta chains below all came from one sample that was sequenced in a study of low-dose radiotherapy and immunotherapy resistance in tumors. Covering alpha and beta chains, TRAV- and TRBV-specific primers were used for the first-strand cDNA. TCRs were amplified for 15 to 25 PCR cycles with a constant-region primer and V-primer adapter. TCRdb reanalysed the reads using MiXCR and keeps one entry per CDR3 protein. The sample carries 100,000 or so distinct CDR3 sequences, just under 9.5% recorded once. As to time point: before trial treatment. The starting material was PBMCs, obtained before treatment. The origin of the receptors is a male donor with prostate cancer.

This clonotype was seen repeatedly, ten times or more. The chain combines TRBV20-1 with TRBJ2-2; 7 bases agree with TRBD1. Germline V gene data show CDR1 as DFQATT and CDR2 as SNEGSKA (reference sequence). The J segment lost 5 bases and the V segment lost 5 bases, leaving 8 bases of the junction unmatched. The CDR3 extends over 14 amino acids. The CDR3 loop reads CSAPDRDKTGELFF. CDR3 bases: TGCAGTGCTCCAGACAGGGATAAAACCGGGGAGCTGTTTTTT.

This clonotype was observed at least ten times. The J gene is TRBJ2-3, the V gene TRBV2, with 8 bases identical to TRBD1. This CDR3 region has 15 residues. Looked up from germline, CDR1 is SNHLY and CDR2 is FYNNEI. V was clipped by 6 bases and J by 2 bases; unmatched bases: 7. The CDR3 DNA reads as TGTGCCAGCAGCGCCGGGACAGGTTACACAGATACGCAGTATTTT. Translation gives CASSAGTGYTDTQYF.

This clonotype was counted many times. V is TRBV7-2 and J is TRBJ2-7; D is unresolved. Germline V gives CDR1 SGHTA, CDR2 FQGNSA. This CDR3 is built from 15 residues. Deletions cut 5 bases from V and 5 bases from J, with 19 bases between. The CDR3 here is CASSRSRGPRDEQYF. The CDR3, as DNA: TGTGCCAGCAGCCGAAGTCGCGGTCCTCGGGACGAGCAGTACTTC.

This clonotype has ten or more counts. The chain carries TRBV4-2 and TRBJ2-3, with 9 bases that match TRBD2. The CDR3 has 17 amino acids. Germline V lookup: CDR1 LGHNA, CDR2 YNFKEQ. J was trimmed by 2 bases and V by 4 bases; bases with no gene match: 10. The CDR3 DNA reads TGTGCCAGCAGCCCCCTGGGATTAGCGGGAGTCACAGATACGCAGTATTTT. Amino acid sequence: CASSPLGLAGVTDTQYF.

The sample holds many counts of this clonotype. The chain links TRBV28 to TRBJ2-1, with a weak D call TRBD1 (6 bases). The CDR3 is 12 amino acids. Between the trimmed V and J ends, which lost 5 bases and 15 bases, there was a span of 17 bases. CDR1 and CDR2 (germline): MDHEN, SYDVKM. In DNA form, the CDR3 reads TGTGCCAGCAGTGCTAACAGGGCTATGCTGTTCTTC. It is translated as CASSANRAMLFF.

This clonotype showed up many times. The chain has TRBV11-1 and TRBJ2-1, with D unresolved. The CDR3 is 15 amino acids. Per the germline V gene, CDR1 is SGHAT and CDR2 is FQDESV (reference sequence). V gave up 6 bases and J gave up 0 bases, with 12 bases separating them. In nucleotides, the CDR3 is TGTGCCAGCAGAGAGACGCGCAGCTCCTACAATGAGCAGTTCTTC. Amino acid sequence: CASRETRSSYNEQFF.

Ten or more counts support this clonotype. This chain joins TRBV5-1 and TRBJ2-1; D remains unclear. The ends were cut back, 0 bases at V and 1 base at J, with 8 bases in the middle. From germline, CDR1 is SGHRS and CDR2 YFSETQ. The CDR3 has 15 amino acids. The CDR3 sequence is CASSLAHSSYNEQFF. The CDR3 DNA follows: TGCGCCAGCAGCTTGGCTCACTCTTCCTACAATGAGCAGTTCTTC.

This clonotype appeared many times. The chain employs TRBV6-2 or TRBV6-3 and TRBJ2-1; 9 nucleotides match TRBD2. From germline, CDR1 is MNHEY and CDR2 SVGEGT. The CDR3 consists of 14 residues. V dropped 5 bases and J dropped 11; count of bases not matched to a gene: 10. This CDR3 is CASSPFAGGPKQFF. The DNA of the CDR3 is TGTGCCAGCAGTCCCTTTGCGGGAGGGCCTAAGCAGTTCTTC.

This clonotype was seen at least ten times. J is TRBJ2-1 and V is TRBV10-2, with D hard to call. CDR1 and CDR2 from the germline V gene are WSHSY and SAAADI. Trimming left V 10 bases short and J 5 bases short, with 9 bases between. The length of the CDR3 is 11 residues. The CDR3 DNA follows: TGCGCCACCTCGCCGAACAATGAGCAGTTCTTC. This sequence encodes CATSPNNEQFF.

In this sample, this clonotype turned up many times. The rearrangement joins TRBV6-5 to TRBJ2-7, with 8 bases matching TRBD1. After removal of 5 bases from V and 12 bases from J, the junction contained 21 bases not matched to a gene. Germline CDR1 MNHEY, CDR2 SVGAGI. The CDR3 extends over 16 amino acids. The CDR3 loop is CASSNRGFGQGQVRYF. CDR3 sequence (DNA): TGTGCCAGCAGTAACCGCGGGTTCGGACAGGGTCAGGTGAGGTACTTC.

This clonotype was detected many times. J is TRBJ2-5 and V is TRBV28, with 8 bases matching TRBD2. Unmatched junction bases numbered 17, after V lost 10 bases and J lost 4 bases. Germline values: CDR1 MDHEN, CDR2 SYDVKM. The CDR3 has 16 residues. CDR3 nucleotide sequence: TGTGCCACCAAACAGGGCGGGAGGACCTTTCGAGAGACCCAGTACTTC. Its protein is CATKQGGRTFRETQYF.

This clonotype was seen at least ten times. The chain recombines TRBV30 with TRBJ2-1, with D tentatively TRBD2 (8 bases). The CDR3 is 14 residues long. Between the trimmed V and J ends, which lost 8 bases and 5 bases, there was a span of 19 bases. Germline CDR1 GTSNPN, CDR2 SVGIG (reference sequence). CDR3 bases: TGTGCCCGGGCAGGGGGTAGCGGGAACAATGAGCAGTTCTTC. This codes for CARAGGSGNNEQFF.

The chain's CDR3 is CSARDLLAGVYETQYF. CDR3 nucleotides: TGCAGTGCTAGAGATCTGCTAGCGGGAGTGTATGAGACCCAGTACTTC. This sequence joins TRBV20-1 and TRBJ2-1, with 10 bases fitting TRBD2. The end of the DNA fits TRBJ2-5 better, so the J call may be wrong. CDR3 length equals 16 residues. CDR1 DFQATT and CDR2 SNEGSKA come from the germline V gene (reference sequence).

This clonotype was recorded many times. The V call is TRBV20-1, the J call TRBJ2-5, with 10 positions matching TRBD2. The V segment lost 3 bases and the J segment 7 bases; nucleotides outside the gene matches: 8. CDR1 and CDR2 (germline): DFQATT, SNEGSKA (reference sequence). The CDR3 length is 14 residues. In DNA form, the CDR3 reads TGCAGTGCTAGGCCCCTAGCGGGAGATGGGACCCAGTACTTC. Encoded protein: CSARPLAGDGTQYF.

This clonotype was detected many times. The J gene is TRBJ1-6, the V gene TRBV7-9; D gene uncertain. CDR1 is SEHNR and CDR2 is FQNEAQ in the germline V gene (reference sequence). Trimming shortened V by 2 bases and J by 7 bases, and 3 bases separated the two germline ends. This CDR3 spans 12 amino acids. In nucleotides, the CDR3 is TGTGCCAGCAGCTTACAGAATTCACCCCTCCACTTT. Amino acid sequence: CASSLQNSPLHF. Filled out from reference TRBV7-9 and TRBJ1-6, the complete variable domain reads DTGVSQNPRHKITKRGQNVTFRCDPISEHNRLYWYRQTLGQGPEFLTYFQNEAQLEKSRLLSDRFSAERPKGSFSTLEIQRTEQGDSAMYLCASSLQNSPLHFGNGTRLTVT.

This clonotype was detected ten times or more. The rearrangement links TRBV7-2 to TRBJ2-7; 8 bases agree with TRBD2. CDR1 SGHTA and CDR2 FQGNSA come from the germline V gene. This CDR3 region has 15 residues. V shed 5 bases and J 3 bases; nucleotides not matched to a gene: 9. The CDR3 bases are TGTGCCAGCAGCCCCCGACTAGCGCGGAACTACGAGCAGTACTTC. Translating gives CASSPRLARNYEQYF.

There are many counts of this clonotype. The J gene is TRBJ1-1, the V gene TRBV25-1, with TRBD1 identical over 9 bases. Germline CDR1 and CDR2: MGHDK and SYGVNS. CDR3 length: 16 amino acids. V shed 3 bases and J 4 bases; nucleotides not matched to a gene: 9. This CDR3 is CASSDSRTGEGTEAFF. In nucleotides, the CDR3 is TGTGCCAGCAGTGATTCTAGGACAGGGGAGGGCACTGAAGCTTTCTTT.

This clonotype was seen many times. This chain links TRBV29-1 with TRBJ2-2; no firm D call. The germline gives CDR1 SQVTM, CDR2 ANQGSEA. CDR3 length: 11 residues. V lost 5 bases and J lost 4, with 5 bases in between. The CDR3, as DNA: TGCAGCGTTCGGTCCACCGGGGAGCTGTTTTTT. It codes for CSVRSTGELFF.

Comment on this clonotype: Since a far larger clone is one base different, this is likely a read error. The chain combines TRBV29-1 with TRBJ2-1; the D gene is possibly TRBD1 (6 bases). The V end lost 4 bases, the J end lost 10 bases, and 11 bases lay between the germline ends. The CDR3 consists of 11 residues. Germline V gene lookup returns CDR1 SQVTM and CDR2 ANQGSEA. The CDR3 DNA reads TGCAGCGTTGTTTTACAGGGAGAGCAGTTCTTC. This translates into CSVVLQGEQFF.

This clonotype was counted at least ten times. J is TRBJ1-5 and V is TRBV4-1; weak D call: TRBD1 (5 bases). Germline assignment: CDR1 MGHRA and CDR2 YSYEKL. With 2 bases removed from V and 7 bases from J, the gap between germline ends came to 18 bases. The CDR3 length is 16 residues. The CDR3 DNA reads TGCGCCAGCAGCCAAAAAACCTGGGGGACCCGCCAGCCCCAGCATTTT. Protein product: CASSQKTWGTRQPQHF.

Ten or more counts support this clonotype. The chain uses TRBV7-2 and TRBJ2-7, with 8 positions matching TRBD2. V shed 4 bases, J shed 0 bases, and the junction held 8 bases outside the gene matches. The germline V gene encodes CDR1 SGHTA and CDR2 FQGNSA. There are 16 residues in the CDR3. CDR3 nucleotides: TGTGCCAGCAGCTCCCAAGGGACTAGGGGCTCCTACGAGCAGTACTTC. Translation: CASSSQGTRGSYEQYF.

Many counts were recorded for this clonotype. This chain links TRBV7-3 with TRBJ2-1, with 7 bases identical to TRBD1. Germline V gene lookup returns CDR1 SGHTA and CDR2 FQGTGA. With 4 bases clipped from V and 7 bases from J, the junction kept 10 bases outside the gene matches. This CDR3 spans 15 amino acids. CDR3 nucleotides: TGTGCCAGCAGCTCAGGGGGTTTTCAAGGGAATGAGCAGTTCTTC. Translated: CASSSGGFQGNEQFF.

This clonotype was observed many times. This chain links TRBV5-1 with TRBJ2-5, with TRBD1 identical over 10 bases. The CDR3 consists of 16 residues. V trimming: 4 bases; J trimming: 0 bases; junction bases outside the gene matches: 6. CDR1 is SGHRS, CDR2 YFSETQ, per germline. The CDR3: CASSLTGTGDQETQYF. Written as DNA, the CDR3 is TGCGCCAGCAGCCTGACCGGGACAGGGGACCAAGAGACCCAGTACTTC.

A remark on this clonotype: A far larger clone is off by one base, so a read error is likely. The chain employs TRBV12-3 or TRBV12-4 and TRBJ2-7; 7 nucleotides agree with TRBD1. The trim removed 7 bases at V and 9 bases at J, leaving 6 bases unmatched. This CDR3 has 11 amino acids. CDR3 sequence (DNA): TGTGCCAGCAAAAAACAGGGGTTGCAGTACTTC. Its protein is CASKKQGLQYF.

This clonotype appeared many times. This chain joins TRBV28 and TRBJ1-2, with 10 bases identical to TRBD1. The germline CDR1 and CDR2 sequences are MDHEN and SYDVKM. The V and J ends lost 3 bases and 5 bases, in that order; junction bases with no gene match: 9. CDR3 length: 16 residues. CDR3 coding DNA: TGTGCCAGCAGTTTGGGGGGACAGGGGAATTGGTATGGCTACACCTTC. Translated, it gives CASSLGGQGNWYGYTF.